Shown below are 29 T cell receptor beta chains from a single sample sequenced in a study of tissue T cells after allogeneic stem cell transplantation. Clones were sequenced by immunoSEQ multiplex PCR, and TCRdb holds only the in-frame ones, with some missing. Here the sample spans some 47,000 clones, roughly 73% being singletons. The sequenced material came from sorted cells pooled from one or two spleens. Every receptor here comes from a pool of C57BL/6 mice in good health.

Concerning this clone itself: The gene names here belong to mouse. The read stops 1 residue short of the end of the CDR3; the missing end is completed from the germline J gene. Different DNA sequences within this sample yield the same CDR3. The chain employs TRBV13-2 and TRBJ2-7; 11 nucleotides line up with TRBD2. Germline V CDR1 and CDR2: NNHNN, SYGAGS (reference sequence). This CDR3 region has 13 residues. V dropped 6 bases and J dropped 4; count of bases not matched to a gene: 3. The CDR3 DNA, read in part, is TGTGCCAGCGCCGGGACTGGGGGATATGAACAGTAC. Translated: CASAGTGGYEQY. The entire CDR3 protein is CASAGTGGYEQYF.

The sample holds a few counts of this clone. The germline and genes are mouse ones. The read stops 1 residue short of the end of the CDR3; the missing end is completed from the germline J gene. This sequence joins TRBV13-2 and TRBJ2-7; maybe TRBD1 (6 bases). Germline-derived CDR1 and CDR2 are NNHNN and SYGAGS (reference sequence). The V gene lost 0 bases and the J gene lost 0 bases, with 7 bases spanning the gap. The CDR3 is made up of 14 amino acids. The CDR3 DNA, read in part, is TGTGCCAGCGGTGATGCAGGGGCCTCCTATGAACAGTAC. It encodes CASGDAGASYEQY. In full, the CDR3 reads CASGDAGASYEQYF.

A word on this clone: Gene names are the mouse ones. The observed sequence ends 1 residue before the CDR3 terminus, with the missing tail filled in from the germline J gene. V is TRBV3 and J is TRBJ2-5; 8 nucleotides match TRBD2. CDR1 and CDR2 from the germline V gene are SNHLY and FYNGKV (reference sequence). The length of the CDR3 is 14 residues. The trim removed 5 bases at V and 6 bases at J, leaving 7 bases unmatched. This chain's CDR3 is CASSVGGAEDTQYF. The part of the CDR3 DNA that was read is TGTGCCAGCAGCGTAGGGGGGGCGGAGGACACCCAGTAC.

Regarding this clone: The genes and germline here are from mouse. The read falls 1 residue short of the CDR3 end, and the missing part is taken from the germline J gene. The chain joins TRBV31 to TRBJ2-3; the D is unclear. Germline CDR1 is GKSSPN and CDR2 is SITVG. The germline V and J ends were trimmed by 1 base and 0 bases, with 5 bases remaining between them. The CDR3 sequence is 13 residues long. CDR3 bases read: TGTGCCTGGAGTCAGCAGAGTGCAGAAACGCTGTAT. It yields the protein CAWSQQSAETLY. The full CDR3 protein reads CAWSQQSAETLYF.

Note on this clone: Gene and germline names: mouse. The read ends 1 residue early relative to the CDR3; the germline J gene fills the gap. The rearrangement uses TRBV1 and TRBJ2-1; the D gene is possibly TRBD1 (6 bases). V was shortened by 5 bases and J by 1 base, with 9 bases between the two germline ends. CDR1 is NSQYPW and CDR2 is LRSPGD in the germline V gene (reference sequence). CDR3 size: 14 residues. CDR3 in amino acids: CTCSPGQNYAEQFF. CDR3 DNA (partial): TGCACCTGCAGTCCGGGACAAAACTATGCTGAGCAGTTC.

Comments on this clone: The gene names given are mouse names. Read coverage stops 1 residue before the CDR3 terminus; the germline J gene supplies the remainder. The same CDR3 also results from other DNA sequences found in this sample. The chain recombines TRBV31 with TRBJ1-2; D is unresolved. CDR1 GKSSPN and CDR2 SITVG come from the germline V gene. This CDR3 spans 14 amino acids. Between the trimmed V and J ends, which lost 0 bases and 0 bases, there was a span of 8 bases. CDR3 sequence reads: CAWSLEGANSDYTF. CDR3 bases read: TGTGCCTGGAGTCTAGAGGGTGCAAACTCCGACTACACC.

This clone has only a few counts. The gene symbols are mouse symbols. Read data end 1 residue before the CDR3 end; the end is taken from the germline J gene. This chain joins TRBV16 and TRBJ2-1; 7 nucleotides align to TRBD1. The trim removed 1 base at V and 0 bases at J, leaving 3 bases unmatched. This CDR3 has 16 residues. CDR1 and CDR2 from the germline V gene are SGHSA and FRNQAP. The CDR3 DNA, read in part, is TGTGCAAGCAGCTTAGCCAGGGGGATTAACTATGCTGAGCAGTTC. Its translation: CASSLARGINYAEQF. The CDR3 in full is CASSLARGINYAEQFF.

Points on this clone: Gene names are mouse gene names. Read coverage stops 1 residue before the CDR3 terminus; the germline J gene supplies the remainder. V is TRBV2 and J is TRBJ2-5; D is uncertain. V dropped 0 bases and J dropped 3 bases, with 4 bases sitting between them. The CDR3 is 13 residues long. Germline V lookup: CDR1 LGHNA, CDR2 YSYQKL. CDR3 sequence: CASSQDQQDTQYF. The part of the CDR3 DNA that was read is TGTGCCAGCAGCCAAGATCAACAAGACACCCAGTAC. The whole variable domain, filled in from reference TRBV2 and TRBJ2-5, reads DPKIIQKPKYLVAVTGSEKILICEQYLGHNAMYWYRQSAKKPLEFMFSYSYQKLMDNQTASSRFQPQSSKKNHLDLQITALKPDDSATYFCASSQDQQDTQYFGPGTRLLVL.

Points on this clone: Gene labels here are mouse ones. The CDR3 is cut off 1 residue early in the read; its end comes from the germline J gene. The genes are TRBV5 and TRBJ2-2; 14 nucleotides match TRBD2. The CDR3 covers 17 residues. The V gene end was trimmed by 0 bases and the J gene end by 4 bases; junction bases not matched to a gene: 1. The germline V gene encodes CDR1 LGHNA and CDR2 YNLKQL (reference sequence). CDR3 DNA (partial): TGTGCCAGCAGCCAAGATGGGACTGGGGGGGCCACCGGGCAGCTCTAC. Protein sequence: CASSQDGTGGATGQLY. The whole CDR3 protein is CASSQDGTGGATGQLYF.

In the case of this clone: The genes are named according to mouse. The read ends 1 residue before the CDR3 terminus; that terminus is restored from the germline J gene. The rearrangement uses TRBV13-1 and TRBJ2-1; maybe TRBD2 (7 bases). Germline V lookup: CDR1 NSHNY, CDR2 SYGAGN. Trimming shortened V by 0 bases and J by 6 bases, and 13 bases separated the two germline ends. The CDR3 covers 15 residues. This CDR3 is CASSDGGAVSAEQFF. Incomplete CDR3 DNA: TGTGCCAGCAGTGATGGGGGGGCTGTGAGTGCTGAGCAGTTC.

With respect to this clone: Genes and germline are mouse. Sequencing ends 1 residue short of the CDR3 end; the germline J gene provides the rest. The chain recombines TRBV19 with TRBJ1-4, with no clear D. This CDR3 region has 14 residues. Deletions cut 2 bases from V and 3 bases from J, with 8 bases between. Germline V gene data show CDR1 as FNHDT and CDR2 as SITEND (reference sequence). The covered CDR3 bases are TGTGCCAGCAGTATCGCAGGAACCAACGAAAGATTATTT. Protein sequence: CASSIAGTNERLF. From start to end, the CDR3 is CASSIAGTNERLFF.

Comment on this clone: Germline and genes: mouse. Incomplete CDR3 DNA: TGTGCCAGCGGTCTGGGGGGGCAAGACACCCAGTAC. It is translated as CASGLGGQDTQY. The CDR3 as a whole reads CASGLGGQDTQYF. J is TRBJ2-5 and V is TRBV13-2, with 9 bases that match TRBD2. The CDR3 end falls 1 residue outside the read, so it is completed with the germline J gene. Germline V gene data show CDR1 as NNHNN and CDR2 as SYGAGS (reference sequence). V shed 4 bases, J shed 3 bases, and the junction held 0 bases outside the gene matches. This CDR3 has 13 amino acids.

With regard to this clone: Gene names denote mouse genes. The CDR3 is cut off 1 residue early in the read; its end comes from the germline J gene. The V and J genes are TRBV3 and TRBJ1-2; the D gene is possibly TRBD1 (6 bases). V was clipped by 5 bases and J by 0 bases, with 7 bases between them. CDR1 is SNHLY and CDR2 is FYNGKV in the germline V gene (reference sequence). The CDR3 loop spans 13 amino acids. The sequenced CDR3 bases are TGTGCCAGCAGCGGGACACCAAACTCCGACTACACC. Its protein is CASSGTPNSDYT. The CDR3 as a whole reads CASSGTPNSDYTF.

This clone was counted between two and nine times. Mouse names are used for the genes. The DNA ends 1 residue before the CDR3 does, and the rest of the CDR3 is filled in from the germline J gene. This sample includes further DNA sequences coding for the same CDR3. The genes are TRBV20 and TRBJ2-7; D gene unclear. Trimming took off 0 bases at V and 4 bases at J, with 7 bases between the two ends. The CDR3 has 12 amino acids. Germline-derived CDR1 and CDR2 are GFQATS and STVNSAI. The CDR3 bases that were read are TGTGGTGCTAGGGATCGATCTTATGAACAGTAC. The encoded protein is CGARDRSYEQY. The CDR3 as a whole reads CGARDRSYEQYF.

This clone was picked up a small number of times. Mouse names are used for the genes. The read gets to within 1 residue of the CDR3 end, and the germline J gene fills in the rest. This chain links TRBV14 with TRBJ2-7, with D maybe TRBD2 (6 bases). Germline V lookup: CDR1 SGHDT, CDR2 FRDEAV. V lost 1 base to trimming and J lost 2 bases, with 7 bases between them. The CDR3 length is 13 residues. CDR3 DNA, as far as it was read: TGTGCCAGCAGTTTCCTGGGGACCTATGAACAGTAC. The encoded protein is CASSFLGTYEQY. The CDR3, in full, reads CASSFLGTYEQYF.

Remarks on this clone: Here the gene names and germline are mouse. The read ends 1 residue early relative to the CDR3; the germline J gene fills the gap. The J gene is TRBJ1-1, the V gene TRBV3; TRBD1 matches 10 bases. The CDR3 spans 14 residues. After removal of 3 bases from V and 7 bases from J, the junction contained 5 bases not matched to a gene. Looked up from germline, CDR1 is SNHLY and CDR2 is FYNGKV (reference sequence). CDR3 DNA (partial): TGTGCCAGCAGCTTTCCGGGACAGGGGAGAGAAGTCTTC. Translating gives CASSFPGQGREVF. In full, the CDR3 reads CASSFPGQGREVFF.

As to this clone: Gene names are the mouse ones. The CDR3 goes on 1 residue after the read ends, and that part is filled in from the germline J gene. The chain uses TRBV1 and TRBJ2-4; 7 bases match TRBD2. The CDR3 length is 15 residues. In germline, CDR1 is NSQYPW, CDR2 LRSPGD (reference sequence). The junction had 8 bases not matched to a gene; V was cut back by 2 bases and J by 6 bases. Incomplete CDR3 DNA: TGCACCTGCAGTGCAAACTGGGGAGGCGGGAACACCTTGTAC. Its protein is CTCSANWGGGNTLY. In full, the CDR3 is CTCSANWGGGNTLYF.

On this clone itself: The listed genes are named as in mouse. Coverage ceases 1 residue before the CDR3 finishes, and the germline J gene fills in the end. J is TRBJ2-3 and V is TRBV1; the D is unclear. V was clipped by 2 bases and J by 0 bases, with 6 bases between them. This CDR3 is built from 14 residues. Germline lookup yields CDR1 NSQYPW and CDR2 LRSPGD (reference sequence). The CDR3 sequence is CTCSAPNSAETLYF. CDR3 DNA, as far as it was read: TGCACCTGCAGTGCACCAAATAGTGCAGAAACGCTGTAT.

Remarks on this clone: Genes here carry mouse names. Coverage ceases 1 residue before the CDR3 finishes, and the germline J gene fills in the end. The chain has TRBV4 and TRBJ1-1; D perhaps matches TRBD1 (6 bases). V was cut by 4 bases and J by 1 base, with 10 bases left in between. CDR3 length: 14 residues. CDR1 and CDR2 from the germline V gene are LGHDT and YNNKQL (reference sequence). This chain's CDR3 is CASSSRDKNTEVFF. The CDR3 bases that were read are TGTGCCAGCAGCTCCCGGGACAAAAACACAGAAGTCTTC.

Note on this clone: All gene names here are mouse names. The read terminates 1 residue before the CDR3 end, so the remaining end is supplied by the germline J gene. V and J are TRBV3 and TRBJ1-1; D gene uncertain. This CDR3 comprises 13 residues. V dropped 1 base and J dropped 1 base, with 4 bases sitting between them. Per the germline V gene, CDR1 is SNHLY and CDR2 is FYNGKV (reference sequence). CDR3 bases read: TGTGCCAGCAGCTTAGGACAAAACACAGAAGTCTTC. This codes for CASSLGQNTEVF. The entire CDR3 protein reads CASSLGQNTEVFF.

A few counts support this clone. Gene names are the mouse ones. The missing CDR3 end, 1 residue past where the read stops, is filled in from the germline J gene. The same CDR3 is also encoded by other DNA sequences in this sample. The chain carries TRBV12-1 and TRBJ2-7, with a tentative D call TRBD1 (6 bases). V shed 1 base and J shed 5 bases, with 8 bases lying between them. The germline CDR1 and CDR2 sequences are SGHSN and HYEKVE. The CDR3 totals 12 residues. The sequenced CDR3 bases are TGTGCCAGCTCTCTTTCAGGGGATGAACAGTAC. Protein: CASSLSGDEQY. The full CDR3 protein reads CASSLSGDEQYF.

With respect to this clone: Gene names follow the mouse nomenclature. Read coverage stops 1 residue before the CDR3 terminus; the germline J gene supplies the remainder. The chain is built from TRBV1 and TRBJ2-1, with 10 nucleotides matching TRBD1. Per germline, CDR1 NSQYPW and CDR2 LRSPGD (reference sequence). This CDR3 region has 14 residues. V lost 5 bases, J lost 7 bases, and 5 bases stayed unmatched. CDR3 bases read: TGCACCTGCAGTTCCCGGGACAGGGGAGCTGAGCAGTTC. Protein sequence: CTCSSRDRGAEQF. The full CDR3 protein is CTCSSRDRGAEQFF.

In its sample, this clone was seen a few times. These gene names are mouse names. The observed sequence ends 1 residue before the CDR3 terminus, with the missing tail filled in from the germline J gene. This chain connects TRBV1 to TRBJ2-7; D remains ambiguous. The V end was cut by 3 bases, the J end by 7 bases, with 4 bases between. In germline, CDR1 is NSQYPW, CDR2 LRSPGD (reference sequence). This CDR3 spans 10 amino acids. CDR3 region: CTCSAREQYF. The CDR3 DNA, read in part, is TGCACCTGCAGTGCGAGGGAACAGTAC.

As for this clone: The listed genes are named as in mouse. The read is 1 residue too short to cover the CDR3 end, so that end is filled in from the germline J gene. The chain is built from TRBV5 and TRBJ2-7; 10 bases agree with TRBD2. CDR1 and CDR2 (germline): LGHNA, YNLKQL (reference sequence). V trimming: 4 bases; J trimming: 6 bases; junction bases outside the gene matches: 3. This CDR3 comprises 13 residues. This CDR3 is CASSPDWGVEQYF. The part of the CDR3 DNA that was read is TGTGCCAGCAGCCCCGACTGGGGGGTTGAACAGTAC.

Of note for this clone: Here the gene names and germline are mouse. The read is 1 residue too short to cover the CDR3 end, so that end is filled in from the germline J gene. V and J are TRBV2 and TRBJ2-1; no clear D. V was trimmed by 4 bases and J by 1 base, leaving 8 bases between them. Germline V gene data show CDR1 as LGHNA and CDR2 as YSYQKL. The CDR3 totals 14 residues. The covered CDR3 bases are TGTGCCAGCAGCCCTCGCGGGAACTATGCTGAGCAGTTC. As protein: CASSPRGNYAEQF. The whole CDR3 protein is CASSPRGNYAEQFF.

There are a few counts of this clone. The listed genes are named as in mouse. The read terminates 1 residue ahead of where the CDR3 ends, so the germline J gene completes it. The chain carries TRBV19 and TRBJ2-7; no clear D gene. The CDR3 has 11 residues. CDR1 is FNHDT and CDR2 is SITEND in the germline V gene (reference sequence). V lost 4 bases to trimming and J lost 4 bases, with 6 bases between them. The CDR3 spells CASSLLYEQYF. The DNA read from the CDR3 is TGTGCCAGCAGTCTCCTTTATGAACAGTAC.

This clone was counted once. The listed genes are named as in mouse. The read is 1 residue too short to cover the CDR3 end, so that end is filled in from the germline J gene. The chain recombines TRBV13-1 with TRBJ2-5; TRBD1 might be the D (6 bases). V gave up 2 bases and J gave up 5 bases, with 9 bases separating them. CDR1 and CDR2 (germline): NSHNY, SYGAGN. The CDR3 is 13 amino acids. CDR3 region: CASSDRGPDTQYF. Incomplete CDR3 DNA: TGTGCCAGCAGTGACAGGGGACCAGACACCCAGTAC.

This clone appeared a single time. Germline and genes: mouse. The read ends 1 residue shy of where the CDR3 ends; the end is completed using the germline J gene. The chain has TRBV4 and TRBJ2-7; 11 bases line up with TRBD2. The CDR3 runs to 15 residues. V lost 5 bases to trimming and J lost 0 bases; unmatched junction nucleotides: 3. Per germline, CDR1 LGHDT and CDR2 YNNKQL (reference sequence). The DNA read from the CDR3 is TGTGCCAGCAGCCCCGACTGGGGGGGCTCCTATGAACAGTAC. This sequence encodes CASSPDWGGSYEQY. The whole CDR3 is CASSPDWGGSYEQYF.

With regard to this clone: Genes and germline come from the mouse. The CDR3 end lies 1 residue beyond the end of the read and is filled in from the germline J gene. The genes are TRBV5 and TRBJ2-7; a possible D gene is TRBD2 (5 bases). Germline V lookup: CDR1 LGHNA, CDR2 YNLKQL (reference sequence). This CDR3 is 13 amino acids long. V was trimmed by 4 bases and J by 0 bases, leaving 7 bases between them. CDR3 amino acids: CASSLGDSYEQYF. CDR3 DNA (partial): TGTGCCAGCAGCCTTGGGGACTCCTATGAACAGTAC.